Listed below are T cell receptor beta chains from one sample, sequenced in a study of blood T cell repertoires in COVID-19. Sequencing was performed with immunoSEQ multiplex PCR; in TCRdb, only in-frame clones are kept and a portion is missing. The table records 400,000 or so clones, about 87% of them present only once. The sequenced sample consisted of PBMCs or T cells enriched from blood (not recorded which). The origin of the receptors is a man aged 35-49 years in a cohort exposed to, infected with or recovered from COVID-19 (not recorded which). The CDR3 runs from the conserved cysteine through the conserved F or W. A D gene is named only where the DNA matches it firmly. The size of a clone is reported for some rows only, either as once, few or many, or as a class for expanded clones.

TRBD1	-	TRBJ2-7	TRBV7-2	TGTGCCAGCAGCCTAAACCCGGGACAGGAAGTCTATCCCTACGAGCAGTACTTC	CASSLNPGQEVYPYEQYF
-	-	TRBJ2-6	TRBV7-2	TGTGCCAGCAGCGACCGGGGGGCAACTGGGGCCAACGTCCTGACTTTC	CASSDRGATGANVLTF
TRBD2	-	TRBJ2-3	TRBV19	TGTGCCAGTAGTGTCACTCTAGCGGGAGCGCTACCAGATACGCAGTATTTT	CASSVTLAGALPDTQYF
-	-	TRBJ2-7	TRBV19	TGTGCCAGTAATCAGGGGTACGAGCAGTACTTC	CASNQGYEQYF
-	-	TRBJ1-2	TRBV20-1	TGCAGTGCTGGTGGGCAGGGTGTACGCTACACCTTC	CSAGGQGVRYTF
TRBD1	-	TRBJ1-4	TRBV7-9	TGTGCCAGCAGCTTACGGACAGGGAGGAATGAAAAACTGTTTTTT	CASSLRTGRNEKLFF
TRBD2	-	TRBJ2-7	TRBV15	TGTGCCACCAGTGACGCGAGGGGAAGGGGACTAGCGGATTACGAGCAGTACTTC	CATSDARGRGLADYEQYF
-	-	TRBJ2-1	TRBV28	TGTGCCAGCGGTCAGCGGGTTCCGAATGAGCAGTTCTTC	CASGQRVPNEQFF
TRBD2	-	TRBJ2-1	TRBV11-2	TGTGCCAGCAGCTTCAGGACTAGCGGGAGGGTTGAGCAGTTCTTC	CASSFRTSGRVEQFF
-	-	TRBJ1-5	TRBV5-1	TGCGCCAGCAGCTTGGATCCGGGTAGCAATCAGCCCCAGCATTTT	CASSLDPGSNQPQHF
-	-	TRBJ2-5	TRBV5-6	TGTGCCAGCAGCTCAACAGGGTGGGAGACCCAGTACTTC	CASSSTGWETQYF
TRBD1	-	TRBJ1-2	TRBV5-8	TGTGCCAGCAGCACAGGACAGGGTAACTATGGCTACACCTTC	CASSTGQGNYGYTF
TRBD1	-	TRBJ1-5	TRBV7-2	TGTGCCAGCAGCAACTACGGACAGGGGGGTTATCAGCCCCAGCATTTT	CASSNYGQGGYQPQHF
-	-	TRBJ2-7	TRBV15	TGTGCCACCAGCAAAATAGGACAAACCTACGAGCAGTACTTC	CATSKIGQTYEQYF
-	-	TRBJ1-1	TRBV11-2	TGTGCCAGCAGCTTGGAGTCGGCAGAAGCTTTCTTT	CASSLESAEAFF
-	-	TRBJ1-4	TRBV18	TGTGCCAGCTCAACCGGTGGCGGAAATGAAAAACTGTTTTTT	CASSTGGGNEKLFF
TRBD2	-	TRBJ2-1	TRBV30	TGTGCCTGGAGTGTGCAAGCGGGAGGGTTTGAGCAGTTCTTC	CAWSVQAGGFEQFF
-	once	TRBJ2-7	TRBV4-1	TGCGCCAGCAGCCAAGCAGGACTGAGCTCCTACGAGCAGTACTTC	CASSQAGLSSYEQYF
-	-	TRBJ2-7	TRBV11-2	TGTGCCAGCAGCTTAGAAGGCGGGGCCTCCTACGAGCAGTACTTC	CASSLEGGASYEQYF
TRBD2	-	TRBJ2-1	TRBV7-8	TGTGCCAGCAGCCAACTGCCCGGGACTAGGGTCGCTGAGCAGTTCTTC	CASSQLPGTRVAEQFF
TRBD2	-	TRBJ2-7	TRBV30	TGTGCCTGGAGCAAAAAGAGGCTAGCGGGGACGGAAGAGCAGTACTTC	CAWSKKRLAGTEEQYF
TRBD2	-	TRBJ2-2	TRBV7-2	TGTGCCAGCAGCTTAGTCGGGACTACGCTCCGTTCGAGCACCGGGGAGCTGTTTTTT	CASSLVGTTLRSSTGELFF
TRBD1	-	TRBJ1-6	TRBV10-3	TGTGCCATCAGTGAGTCGCAGGGGGGATCACCCCTCCACTTT	CAISESQGGSPLHF
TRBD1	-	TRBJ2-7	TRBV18	TGTGCCAGCTCATCGTACAGGGGAAGGGGCGAGCAGTACTTC	CASSSYRGRGEQYF
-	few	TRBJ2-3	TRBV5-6	TGTGCCAGCAGCTCCGACTGGCGTAAGGGGGTGGTTAGCACAGATACGCAGTATTTT	CASSSDWRKGVVSTDTQYF
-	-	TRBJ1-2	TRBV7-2	TGTGCCAGCAGCTCTTATATTAACTATGGCTACACCTTC	CASSSYINYGYTF
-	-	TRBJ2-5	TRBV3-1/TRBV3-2	TGTGCCAGCAGCAAACACCAGGCCAGCGGCCAAGAGACCCAGTACTTC	CASSKHQASGQETQYF
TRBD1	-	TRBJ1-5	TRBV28	TGTGCCAGCAGTTTATGGGGACAGGGGGCAGGTCAGCCCCAGCATTTT	CASSLWGQGAGQPQHF
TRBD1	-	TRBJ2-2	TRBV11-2	TGTGCCAGCAGTATCCCGGGACAGGGGATCCCCGGGGAGCTGTTTTTT	CASSIPGQGIPGELFF
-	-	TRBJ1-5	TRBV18	TGTGCCAGCTCCCCCGACACAGGGAAGGGCCAGCCCCAGCATTTT	CASSPDTGKGQPQHF
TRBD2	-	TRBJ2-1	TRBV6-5	TGTGCCAGCGCCGGACTAGCGGGAGGTAGTGAGCAGTTCTTC	CASAGLAGGSEQFF
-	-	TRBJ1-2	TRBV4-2	TGTGCCAGCTCAACAACCTCGGGGGTAGGCGGCTACACCTTC	CASSTTSGVGGYTF
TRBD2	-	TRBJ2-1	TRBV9	TGTGCCAGCAGCGATAGCGGGAGGGGTGAGCAGTTCTTC	CASSDSGRGEQFF
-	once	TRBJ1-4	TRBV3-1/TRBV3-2	TGTGCCAGCAGCCTCCGATCGGGTGGATCTGAAAAACTGTTTTTT	CASSLRSGGSEKLFF
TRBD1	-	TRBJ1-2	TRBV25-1	TGTGCCAGCAGTTCCCCAGGGGGCATCGGCTATGGCTACACCTTC	CASSSPGGIGYGYTF
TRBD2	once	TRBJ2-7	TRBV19	TGTGCCCCAGAGACTAGCGGGAGGGCTCGCGAGCAGTACTTC	CAPETSGRAREQYF
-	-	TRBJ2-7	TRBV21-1	TGTGCCAGCAGCGCACTAGCGGGAGATTTCTACGAGCAGTACTTC	CASSALAGDFYEQYF
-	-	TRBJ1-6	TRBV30	TGTGCCTGCAGGGGAGGGAGCTCCTATAATTCACCCCTCCACTTT	CACRGGSSYNSPLHF
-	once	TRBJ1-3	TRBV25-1	TGTGCCAGCAGTGAACCGGGGAGTGTTGGAAACACCATATATTTT	CASSEPGSVGNTIYF
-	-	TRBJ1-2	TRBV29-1	TGCAGCGTCGGTGAGACAATCCACTATGGCTACACCTTC	CSVGETIHYGYTF
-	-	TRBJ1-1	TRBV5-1	TGCGCCAGCAGCTTGGGACAGGCCACTGAAGCTTTCTTT	CASSLGQATEAFF
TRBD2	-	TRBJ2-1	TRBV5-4	TGTGCCAGCAGCTTGCCGAGCGGGAAGGAGAATGAGCAGTTCTTC	CASSLPSGKENEQFF